Included here is one T cell receptor beta chain sequence, with context. This entry belongs to a study of blood T cell repertoires in COVID-19. Produced via immunoSEQ multiplex PCR; TCRdb's table is partial and in-frame only. The sample carries under 30,000 clones, about nine tenths recorded once. This CDR3 is 15 amino acids long. Germline CDR1 reads SGHVS; CDR2 reads FNYEAQ. V lost 3 bases, J lost 5 bases, and 7 bases stayed unmatched. The chain has TRBV7-6 and TRBJ2-5, with TRBD2 matching 9 bases. The sequence came from a man between 45 and 60 years old with active COVID-19. Input material: peripheral blood. The CDR3 nucleotides are TGTGCCAGCAGCTTGATGACTAGCGGTCAGGAGACCCAGTACTTC. It specifies CASSLMTSGQETQYF.